Following are 5 T cell receptor beta chains from one sample sequenced in a study of cytomegalovirus exposure and HLA in healthy donors. In the PCR, 60 Vbeta and 13 Jbeta primers were used. Clones were read by immunoSEQ multiplex PCR, and TCRdb kept only the in-frame ones, dropping some. The sample yields about 150,000 clones, approximately 61% seen once. The material sequenced was PBMCs. All receptors come from a human donor in good health.

This chain uses TRBV9 with TRBJ2-1; TRBD2 agrees at 8 bases. There are 15 residues in the CDR3. CDR1 is SGDLS and CDR2 is YYNGEE in the germline V gene. The V gene end was trimmed by 2 bases and the J gene end by 9 bases; junction bases not matched to a gene: 10. CDR3 protein: CASSVTGGLNVEQFF. The CDR3 nucleotides are TGTGCCAGCAGCGTGACGGGGGGGTTGAATGTTGAGCAGTTCTTC.

This clone showed up just a few times. The chain combines TRBV4-1 with TRBJ2-1; D may be TRBD2 (5 bases). Germline V lookup: CDR1 MGHRA, CDR2 YSYEKL. The V and J ends lost 6 bases and 0 bases respectively, with 12 bases between them. The CDR3 totals 15 residues. CDR3 region: CASSWSGSSYNEQFF. CDR3 DNA: TGCGCCAGCAGTTGGAGCGGTAGCTCCTACAATGAGCAGTTCTTC.

This CDR3 is CASSEGQGVDTQYF. The CDR3 DNA reads TGTGCCAGCAGTGAGGGACAGGGGGTGGATACGCAGTATTTT. The chain carries TRBV6-4 and TRBJ2-3; TRBD1 matches at 11 bases. The V and J ends lost 3 bases and 6 bases, in that order; junction bases with no gene match: 2. CDR3 length equals 14 residues. Germline V gives CDR1 MRHNA, CDR2 SNTAGT.

This clone was observed once. The rearrangement uses TRBV7-6 and TRBJ1-2, with D unclear. V dropped 4 bases and J dropped 3 bases, with 9 bases sitting between them. CDR3 length: 13 residues. Germline V gives CDR1 SGHVS, CDR2 FNYEAQ. In DNA form, the CDR3 reads TGTGCCAGCAGCTCCTACAGAGACTATGGCTACACCTTC. It specifies CASSSYRDYGYTF.

There are a few counts of this clone. This chain connects TRBV7-8 to TRBJ2-1; D is perhaps TRBD2 (5 bases). Per germline, CDR1 SGHVS and CDR2 FQNEAQ. The CDR3 is 14 amino acids. Trimming took off 4 bases at V and 9 bases at J, with 16 bases between the two ends. The CDR3 loop reads CASSSRPSRAEQFF. CDR3 sequence (DNA): TGTGCCAGCAGCTCCCGACCCTCGAGGGCTGAGCAGTTCTTC.